A single sample gave rise to the 20 T cell receptor beta chains below, sequenced in a study of shared clonotypes between healthy human individuals. Clones were read by immunoSEQ multiplex PCR, and TCRdb kept only the in-frame ones, dropping some. Of some 2.1 million clones listed, 85% to 95% were seen once; the top ten hold more than 0.1%. The sample taken for sequencing was naive CD4+ T cells sorted from blood. Subset of the sample: CD45RA+ positively selected. These receptors all stem from a man younger than 35 in good health.

The chain joins TRBV10-3 to TRBJ1-6; 9 bases map to TRBD1. V lost 10 bases to trimming and J lost 6 bases; unmatched junction nucleotides: 7. Per the germline V gene, CDR1 is ENHRY and CDR2 is SYGVKD. The CDR3 runs 14 residues. DNA for the CDR3: TGTGCCACCTCGACAGGGGGAAGTAATTCACCCCTCCACTTT. Translated, it gives CATSTGGSNSPLHF.

V and J are TRBV6-6 and TRBJ1-2; no clear D. The CDR3 is 13 residues long. Trimming cost V 10 bases and J 4 bases, with 16 bases left between them. Germline CDR1 and CDR2: MNHNY and SVGAGI (reference sequence). DNA for the CDR3: TGTGCCAACTTAAACGAGGGATCCTATGGCTACACCTTC. Protein sequence: CANLNEGSYGYTF.

The rearrangement joins TRBV7-9 to TRBJ2-1; 10 bases map to TRBD2. The germline V gene has CDR1 SEHNR and CDR2 FQNEAQ (reference sequence). The CDR3 runs 17 residues. Germline trimming cut 6 bases from V and 6 bases from J; bases unmatched to any gene: 14. As DNA, the CDR3 is TGTGCCAGCAGTCGAAACGGACTAGCGGAGCCCTCCAATGAGCAGTTCTTC. It codes for CASSRNGLAEPSNEQFF.

The chain links TRBV7-9 to TRBJ2-3; D uncertain. The CDR3 covers 12 residues. Germline V lookup: CDR1 SEHNR, CDR2 FQNEAQ (reference sequence). Trimming left V 6 bases short and J 4 bases short, with 8 bases between. CDR3 sequence (DNA): TGTGCCAGCAGGAGTCAGGCAGATACGCAGTATTTT. Translated: CASRSQADTQYF. Full variable domain (outside the CDR3, taken from reference TRBV7-9 and TRBJ2-3): DTGVSQNPRHKITKRGQNVTFRCDPISEHNRLYWYRQTLGQGPEFLTYFQNEAQLEKSRLLSDRFSAERPKGSFSTLEIQRTEQGDSAMYLCASRSQADTQYFGPGTRLTVL.

This rearrangement joins TRBV5-1 to TRBJ1-2; D is undetermined. Looked up from germline, CDR1 is SGHRS and CDR2 is YFSETQ. The CDR3 is 16 amino acids. Deletions cut 4 bases from V and 0 bases from J, with 16 bases between. The CDR3 protein is CASSLAGGKTNYGYTF. CDR3 nucleotide sequence: TGCGCCAGCAGCCTGGCTGGAGGAAAGACTAACTATGGCTACACCTTC.

This rearrangement joins TRBV19 to TRBJ1-5; 12 positions match TRBD1. The CDR3 length is 17 residues. CDR1 and CDR2 (germline): LNHDA, SQIVND (reference sequence). V lost 5 bases and J lost 5; bases outside the gene matches: 10. The CDR3 is CASSHRDRGPGDQPQHF. For the CDR3, the DNA is TGTGCCAGTAGTCACCGGGACAGGGGGCCCGGCGATCAGCCCCAGCATTTT.

J is TRBJ2-5 and V is TRBV5-4; no reliable D call. This CDR3 comprises 12 residues. Trimming removed 2 bases from V and 4 bases from J, with 6 bases in between. Looked up from germline, CDR1 is SGHNT and CDR2 is YYREEE (reference sequence). CDR3 sequence: CASSLLAETQYF. The CDR3 DNA sequence: TGTGCCAGCAGCTTATTAGCAGAGACCCAGTACTTC.

The rearrangement joins TRBV5-8 to TRBJ1-6; perhaps TRBD1 as D (6 bases). The CDR3 length is 15 residues. Germline-derived CDR1 and CDR2 are SGHTS and YDEGEE. The V end lost 4 bases, the J end lost 10 bases, and 18 bases lay between the germline ends. The CDR3 here is CASSIGRGYGSPLHF. DNA of the CDR3: TGTGCCAGCAGCATAGGTAGGGGGTATGGATCACCCCTCCACTTT.

Notes on this clone: Other DNA sequences in this specimen translate into the identical CDR3. The CDR3 sequence: CASSLLTDTQYF. The CDR3 coding sequence is TGTGCCAGCAGTTTACTCACAGATACGCAGTATTTT. The chain recombines TRBV28 with TRBJ2-3, with unresolved D. CDR1 is MDHEN and CDR2 is SYDVKM in the germline V gene. This CDR3 is 12 amino acids long. V dropped 2 bases and J dropped 2 bases, with 2 bases sitting between them. Looking up the rest from reference TRBV28 and TRBJ2-3 gives the full variable domain: DVKVTQSSRYLVKRTGEKVFLECVQDMDHENMFWYRQDPGLGLRLIYFSYDVKMKEKGDIPEGYSVSREKKERFSLILESASTNQTSMYLCASSLLTDTQYFGPGTRLTVL.

As for this clone: This same CDR3 is encoded by further DNA sequences in the sample. The gene calls are TRBV11-3 and TRBJ2-3; a weak D match, TRBD2 (6 bases). There are 13 residues in the CDR3. V shed 0 bases and J shed 6 bases, with 7 bases lying between them. From germline, CDR1 is SGHNT and CDR2 YENEEA. The chain's CDR3 is CASSLDGGDTQYF. In nucleotides, the CDR3 is TGTGCCAGCAGCTTAGATGGGGGGGATACGCAGTATTTT.

The chain recombines TRBV7-8 with TRBJ1-1; no definite D call. The CDR3 has 15 amino acids. The germline V gene encodes CDR1 SGHVS and CDR2 FQNEAQ. Trimming cost V 5 bases and J 3 bases, with 16 bases left between them. For the CDR3, the DNA is TGTGCCAGCAGCGGCTGGACCCGGAGGGACACTGAAGCTTTCTTT. As protein: CASSGWTRRDTEAFF.

The chain has TRBV11-2 and TRBJ2-7, with D possibly being TRBD1 (5 bases). This CDR3 comprises 15 residues. In germline, CDR1 is SGHAT, CDR2 FQNNGV. The germline V and J ends were trimmed by 5 bases and 1 base, with 15 bases remaining between them. For the CDR3, the DNA is TGTGCCAGCAGCCTCTTGGGGCAGGCGTCCTACGAGCAGTACTTC. It specifies CASSLLGQASYEQYF. The full variable domain, rest sourced from reference TRBV11-2 and TRBJ2-7, is EAGVAQSPRYKIIEKRQSVAFWCNPISGHATLYWYQQILGQGPKLLIQFQNNGVVDDSQLPKDRFSAERLKGVDSTLKIQPAKLEDSAVYLCASSLLGQASYEQYFGPGTRLTVT.

The rearrangement joins TRBV6-6 to TRBJ1-1; D is unclear. Trimming left V 6 bases short and J 1 base short, with 9 bases between. Germline-derived CDR1 and CDR2 are MNHNY and SVGAGI (reference sequence). CDR3 length equals 13 residues. The CDR3 nucleotides read TGTGCCAGCAGGCTGGGAGGGAACACTGAAGCTTTCTTT. Its translation: CASRLGGNTEAFF.

The V call is TRBV28, the J call TRBJ1-1; D unresolved. The V and J ends lost 7 bases and 4 bases respectively, with 16 bases between them. The CDR3 has 14 amino acids. Germline V gene lookup returns CDR1 MDHEN and CDR2 SYDVKM. The CDR3 here is CASIDPPRGTEAFF. The DNA of the CDR3 is TGTGCCAGCATCGACCCCCCTCGGGGCACTGAAGCTTTCTTT.

This clone came up once. An end of the junction does not agree with germline; a read error may underlie this. The chain has TRBV5-6 and TRBJ2-7; 10 bases align to TRBD1. The CDR3 is made up of 13 amino acids. Germline assignment: CDR1 SGHDT and CDR2 YYEEEE. CDR3 nucleotides: TGTGCCAGCAGCCGGGGACAGGGGAGAGAGCAGTGCTTC. Its protein product is CASSRGQGREQCF.

V and J are TRBV27 and TRBJ2-2, with TRBD1 as a possible D gene (6 bases). CDR1 and CDR2 from the germline V gene are MNHEY and SMNVEV (reference sequence). CDR3 length: 15 residues. With 7 bases removed from V and 0 bases from J, the gap between germline ends came to 12 bases. CDR3 in amino acids: CASKGDVANTGELFF. The CDR3, as DNA: TGTGCCAGCAAGGGGGACGTAGCGAACACCGGGGAGCTGTTTTTT.

The chain recombines TRBV18 with TRBJ2-7; possible D gene TRBD2, 5 bases. The CDR3 is made up of 14 amino acids. V dropped 6 bases and J dropped 6 bases, with 18 bases sitting between them. The germline CDR1 and CDR2 sequences are KGHSH and LQKENI. CDR3 DNA: TGTGCCAGCTCGCCAGAGGGTAAGAGCGGCGAGCAGTACTTC. It codes for CASSPEGKSGEQYF.

The chain couples TRBV12-5 to TRBJ1-2; TRBD1 agrees at 8 bases. Germline V lookup: CDR1 LGHNT, CDR2 FRNRAP. Unmatched junction bases numbered 4, after V lost 5 bases and J lost 2 bases. CDR3 length: 14 amino acids. CDR3 protein: CASGLRTGNYGYTF. CDR3 DNA sequence: TGTGCTAGTGGTCTGCGGACAGGGAACTATGGCTACACCTTC.

The chain combines TRBV7-9 with TRBJ2-1; TRBD2 matches at 9 bases. The CDR3 sequence is 16 residues long. Germline V gene data show CDR1 as SEHNR and CDR2 as FQNEAQ (reference sequence). V was clipped by 1 base and J by 6 bases; unmatched bases: 7. CDR3 protein: CASSLVRTSVSNEQFF. In DNA form, the CDR3 reads TGTGCCAGCAGCTTAGTTCGGACTAGCGTCAGCAATGAGCAGTTCTTC.

The J gene is TRBJ1-6, the V gene TRBV7-2; 7 positions match TRBD1. Germline values: CDR1 SGHTA, CDR2 FQGNSA. V gave up 1 base and J gave up 2 bases; unmatched junction bases: 5. The CDR3 length is 17 residues. The CDR3: CASSLDGDSAYNSPLHF. The CDR3 nucleotides are TGTGCCAGCAGCTTAGATGGGGACAGCGCCTATAATTCACCCCTCCACTTT.